This T cell receptor (beta chain) was sequenced for a study of T-cell reconstitution after alpha-beta-depleted transplantation in children. Trimming took 5 bases from V and 4 from J, leaving 17 bases between them. This CDR3 has 14 residues. Germline values: CDR1 DFQATT, CDR2 SNEGSKA (reference sequence). As it was prepared, the TCRbeta library received unique molecular identifiers. One entry per CDR3 protein results from TCRdb running MiXCR on the PCR reads. This sample has about 640,000 distinct CDR3 sequences; around 16% occur once, and the top ten carry approximately 1%. The chain uses TRBV20-1 and TRBJ2-5; unclear D gene. The receptor's source is a human donor who donated a stem cell graft to a child with acute myeloid leukemia. This sample comprised PBMCs from the stem cell graft donor, obtained from the stem cell graft. CDR3 DNA sequence: TGCAGTGCTCTCCACCCGGATTTGGCAGAGACCCAGTACTTC. Protein product: CSALHPDLAETQYF.